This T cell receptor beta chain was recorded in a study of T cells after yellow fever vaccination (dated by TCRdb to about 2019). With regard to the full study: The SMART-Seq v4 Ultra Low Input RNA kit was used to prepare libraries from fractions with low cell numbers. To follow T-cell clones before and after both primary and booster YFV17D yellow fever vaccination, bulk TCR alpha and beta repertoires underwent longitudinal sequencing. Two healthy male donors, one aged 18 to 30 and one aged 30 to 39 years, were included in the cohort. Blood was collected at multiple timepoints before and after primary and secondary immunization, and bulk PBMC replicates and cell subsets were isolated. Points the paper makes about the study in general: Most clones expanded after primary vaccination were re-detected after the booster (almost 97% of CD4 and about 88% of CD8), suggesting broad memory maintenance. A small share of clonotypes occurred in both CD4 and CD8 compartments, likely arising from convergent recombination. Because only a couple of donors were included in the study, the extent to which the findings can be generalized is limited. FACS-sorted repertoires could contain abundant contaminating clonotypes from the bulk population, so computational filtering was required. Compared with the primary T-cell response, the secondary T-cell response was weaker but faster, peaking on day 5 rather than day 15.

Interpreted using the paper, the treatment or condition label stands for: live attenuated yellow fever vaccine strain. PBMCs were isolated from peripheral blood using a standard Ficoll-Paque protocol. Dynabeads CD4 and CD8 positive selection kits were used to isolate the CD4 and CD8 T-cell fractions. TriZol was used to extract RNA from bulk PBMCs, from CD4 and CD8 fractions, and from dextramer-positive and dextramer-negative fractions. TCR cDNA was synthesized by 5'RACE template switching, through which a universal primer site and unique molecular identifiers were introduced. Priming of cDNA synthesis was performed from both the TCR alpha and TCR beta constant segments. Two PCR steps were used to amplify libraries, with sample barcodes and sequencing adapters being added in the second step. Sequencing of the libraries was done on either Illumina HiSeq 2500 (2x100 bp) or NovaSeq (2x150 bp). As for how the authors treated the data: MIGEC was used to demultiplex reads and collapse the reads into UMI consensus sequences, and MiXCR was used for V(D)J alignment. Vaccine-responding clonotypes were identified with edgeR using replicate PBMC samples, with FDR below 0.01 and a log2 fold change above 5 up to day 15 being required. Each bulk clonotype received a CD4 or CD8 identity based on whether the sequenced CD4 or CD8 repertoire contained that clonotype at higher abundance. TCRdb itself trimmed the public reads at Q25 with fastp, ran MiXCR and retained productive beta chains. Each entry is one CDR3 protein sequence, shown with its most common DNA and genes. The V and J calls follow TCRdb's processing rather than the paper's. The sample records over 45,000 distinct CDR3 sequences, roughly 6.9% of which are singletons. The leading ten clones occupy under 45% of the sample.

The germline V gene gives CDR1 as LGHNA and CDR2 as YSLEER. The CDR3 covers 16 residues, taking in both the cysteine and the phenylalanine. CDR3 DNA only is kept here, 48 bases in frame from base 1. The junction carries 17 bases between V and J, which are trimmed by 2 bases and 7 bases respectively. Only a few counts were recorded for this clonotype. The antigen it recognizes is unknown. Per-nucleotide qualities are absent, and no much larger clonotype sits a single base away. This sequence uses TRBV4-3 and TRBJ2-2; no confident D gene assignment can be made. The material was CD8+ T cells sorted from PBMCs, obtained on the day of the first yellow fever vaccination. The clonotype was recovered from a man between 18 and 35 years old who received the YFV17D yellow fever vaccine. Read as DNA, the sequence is TGCGCCAGCAGCCAATTGGTGGGGTCGTGGTACGGGGAGCTGTTTTTT. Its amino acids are CASSQLVGSWYGELFF.